The entry below gives a single TCR beta chain sequence along with its context. What it binds is unknown. The data derive from a study of T-cell memory formation after mild COVID-19. Findings and caveats of the study: Researchers report contracting CD4+ clones mostly in CM and EM, with CD8+ clones in EMRA. Later expanders leaned CD4+, whereas clones that contracted between day 15 and 85 were balanced CD4/CD8.

The V gene end was trimmed by 0 bases and the J gene end by 5 bases; junction bases not matched to a gene: 7. From germline, CDR1 is LGHNA and CDR2 YNFKEQ. CDR3 size: 16 residues. TCR alpha and TCR beta cDNA libraries with sample barcodes and UMIs came from 5'RACE using constant-segment primers. TCRdb reprocessed the 5' RACE reads via MiXCR and lists one record per CDR3 protein. The repertoire consists of roughly 560,000 distinct CDR3 sequences, with 20% occurring once and the leading ten covering roughly an eighth. Input material: PBMCs or a T cell subset sorted from them (not recorded which). The rearrangement joins TRBV4-2 to TRBJ2-5; 9 positions agree with TRBD2. This receptor was identified in an adult woman who had mild COVID-19 (a few samples of this study predate the infection). Cell type and time point are not known. The DNA of the CDR3 is TGTGCCAGCAGCCAAGATTGGTCCGCGGGGGGGGAGACCCAGTACTTC. It specifies CASSQDWSAGGETQYF.